What follows are 32 T cell receptor beta chains derived from one specimen sequenced in a study of blood T cell repertoires in COVID-19. The protocol was immunoSEQ multiplex PCR, while the TCRdb copy is restricted to in-frame clones and leaves out a portion. This table has some 150,000 clones, 80% to 90% appearing once. The source material was peripheral blood. The receptors were sampled from a woman aged 40 to 55 with acute or convalescent COVID-19.

The chain has TRBV24-1 and TRBJ2-7; 9 bases map to TRBD1. The CDR3 is 14 residues long. In germline, CDR1 is KGHDR, CDR2 SFDVKD. The trim removed 6 bases at V and 5 bases at J, leaving 7 bases unmatched. For the CDR3, the DNA is TGTGCCACCAGTAAGGGACAGGGTATTAACGAGCAGTACTTC. Amino acid sequence: CATSKGQGINEQYF.

The J gene is TRBJ2-3, the V gene TRBV5-4, with TRBD2 identical over 12 bases. This CDR3 region has 18 residues. Per the germline V gene, CDR1 is SGHNT and CDR2 is YYREEE (reference sequence). The junction had 9 bases not matched to a gene; V was cut back by 2 bases and J by 2 bases. The CDR3 here is CASSFGGTSGPTTDTQYF. CDR3 sequence (DNA): TGTGCCAGCAGCTTTGGCGGGACTAGCGGGCCTACCACAGATACGCAGTATTTT.

V usage is TRBV6-1 and J usage is TRBJ1-6; the match to TRBD1 covers 8 bases. The CDR3 is 15 amino acids. V was pared by 2 bases and J by 9 bases, with 6 bases of the junction left unmatched. From germline, CDR1 is MNHNS and CDR2 SASEGT. The DNA for the CDR3 is TGTGCCAGCAGTGAACGGGACAGGTTCATTTCACCCCTCCACTTT. This gives the protein CASSERDRFISPLHF.

The chain has TRBV29-1 and TRBJ2-4; D may be TRBD2 (6 bases). V was pared by 4 bases and J by 0 bases, with 13 bases between. Germline CDR1 is SQVTM and CDR2 is ANQGSEA. CDR3 length: 15 amino acids. The CDR3 sequence is CSVVLLAVAKNIQYF. The CDR3 DNA reads TGCAGCGTTGTTTTGTTAGCGGTAGCCAAAAACATTCAGTACTTC. Filled out from reference TRBV29-1 and TRBJ2-4, the complete variable domain reads SAVISQKPSRDICQRGTSLTIQCQVDSQVTMMFWYRQQPGQSLTLIATANQGSEATYESGFVIDKFPISRPNLTFSTLTVSNMSPEDSSIYLCSVVLLAVAKNIQYFGAGTRLSVL.

There are a few counts of this clone. The rearrangement uses TRBV28 and TRBJ1-5; D perhaps matches TRBD1 (6 bases). The CDR3 has 14 amino acids. Trimming took 7 bases from V and 6 from J, leaving 16 bases between them. Germline assignment: CDR1 MDHEN and CDR2 SYDVKM. DNA for the CDR3: TGTGCCAGCACCATGTGGGGGCTGGGTCAGCCCCAGCATTTT. Amino acid sequence: CASTMWGLGQPQHF.

The chain links TRBV29-1 to TRBJ2-3; TRBD2 aligns across 11 bases. Trimming took 3 bases from V and 2 from J; bases not matched to a gene: 1. From germline, CDR1 is SQVTM and CDR2 ANQGSEA. This CDR3 spans 14 amino acids. Here the CDR3 reads CSVDSGGATDTQYF. Here the CDR3 DNA reads TGCAGCGTTGATAGCGGGGGGGCCACAGATACGCAGTATTTT.

The chain has TRBV24-1 and TRBJ2-5; 10 nucleotides agree with TRBD1. Germline loops: CDR1 KGHDR, CDR2 SFDVKD. CDR3 length: 17 residues. Germline trimming cut 7 bases from V and 2 bases from J; bases unmatched to any gene: 12. CDR3 sequence reads: CATSDRGRTYPQETQYF. The CDR3 DNA follows: TGTGCCACCAGCGACAGGGGGCGAACTTATCCACAAGAGACCCAGTACTTC.

The chain uses TRBV5-5 and TRBJ2-7; D is undetermined. With 2 bases removed from V and 5 bases from J, the gap between germline ends came to 5 bases. The CDR3 spans 11 residues. CDR1 is SGHKS, CDR2 YYEKEE, per germline (reference sequence). This chain's CDR3 is CASSFIDEQYF. The CDR3 nucleotides read TGTGCCAGCAGCTTCATTGACGAGCAGTACTTC.

This chain links TRBV28 with TRBJ1-1, with D hard to call. The CDR3 extends over 12 amino acids. CDR1 is MDHEN, CDR2 SYDVKM, per germline. V was pared by 8 bases and J by 2 bases, with 9 bases between. The CDR3 coding sequence is TGTGCCAGCCTGACACCAAACACTGAAGCTTTCTTT. It translates to CASLTPNTEAFF.

CDR3 region: CASDLKREAYQETQYF. The DNA for the CDR3 is TGTGCCAGCGACCTGAAGCGGGAGGCGTACCAAGAGACCCAGTACTTC. V is TRBV5-6 and J is TRBJ2-5, with 9 bases aligning to TRBD2. With 7 bases clipped from V and 0 bases from J, the junction kept 10 bases outside the gene matches. From germline, CDR1 is SGHDT and CDR2 YYEEEE. CDR3 length: 16 amino acids.

V is TRBV5-6 and J is TRBJ2-7; D is uncertain. The CDR3 spans 14 residues. The germline V gene has CDR1 SGHDT and CDR2 YYEEEE. V lost 0 bases, J lost 3 bases, and 10 bases lay in between. CDR3 residues: CASSLVDSFYEQYF. The CDR3 DNA reads TGTGCCAGCAGCTTGGTAGATAGTTTCTACGAGCAGTACTTC.

The J gene is TRBJ2-3, the V gene TRBV5-6, with TRBD2 matching over 8 bases. The length of the CDR3 is 16 residues. Germline V gene sequence: CDR1 SGHDT, CDR2 YYEEEE. After removal of 4 bases from V and 0 bases from J, the junction contained 7 bases not matched to a gene. The CDR3 loop reads CASSPIAGTSTDTQYF. For the CDR3, the DNA is TGTGCCAGCAGCCCGATAGCGGGGACTAGCACAGATACGCAGTATTTT.

The rearrangement uses TRBV6-1 and TRBJ2-7; possibly TRBD1 for D (6 bases). The CDR3 has 16 amino acids. Trimming took off 0 bases at V and 1 base at J, with 13 bases between the two ends. Germline V gives CDR1 MNHNS, CDR2 SASEGT. CDR3 protein: CASSEAGTILSYEQYF. The CDR3 DNA sequence: TGTGCCAGCAGTGAAGCCGGGACAATCCTATCCTACGAGCAGTACTTC.

This chain joins TRBV29-1 and TRBJ2-1, with TRBD1 matching 7 bases. The CDR3 sequence is 16 residues long. The V gene end was trimmed by 7 bases and the J gene end by 5 bases; junction bases not matched to a gene: 17. Looked up from germline, CDR1 is SQVTM and CDR2 is ANQGSEA. In nucleotides, the CDR3 is TGCAGCGCGTCGGCTGGTACCGGACAGGCCAACAATGAGCAGTTCTTC. This translates into CSASAGTGQANNEQFF.

The rearrangement joins TRBV28 to TRBJ1-1; the D gene is possibly TRBD1 (6 bases). Per germline, CDR1 MDHEN and CDR2 SYDVKM. The CDR3 spans 20 residues. V was clipped by 8 bases and J by 1 base, with 32 bases between them. CDR3 sequence: CASVWSGTGLILPTNTEAFF. CDR3 DNA: TGTGCCAGCGTCTGGAGCGGCACAGGGCTAATATTACCAACGAACACTGAAGCTTTCTTT.

The chain employs TRBV29-1 and TRBJ2-7, with D maybe TRBD2 (5 bases). Germline V CDR1 and CDR2: SQVTM, ANQGSEA. This CDR3 contains 13 residues. The germline V and J ends were trimmed by 3 bases and 2 bases, with 11 bases remaining between them. CDR3 sequence: CSVEDGNTYEQYF. The CDR3 nucleotides read TGCAGCGTTGAGGACGGGAACACCTACGAGCAGTACTTC.

The chain links TRBV27 to TRBJ1-2; unclear D gene. Germline CDR1 and CDR2: MNHEY and SMNVEV (reference sequence). The germline V and J ends were trimmed by 3 bases and 1 base, with 6 bases remaining between them. This CDR3 has 13 amino acids. CDR3: CASSFQVNYGYTF. CDR3 bases: TGTGCCAGCAGTTTCCAGGTTAACTATGGCTACACCTTC.

This clone was detected once. This rearrangement joins TRBV5-5 to TRBJ2-2; TRBD2 agrees at 14 bases. Germline lookup yields CDR1 SGHKS and CDR2 YYEKEE (reference sequence). This CDR3 contains 17 residues. V dropped 5 bases and J dropped 0; count of bases not matched to a gene: 3. The CDR3 coding sequence is TGTGCCAGCAGACGGACTAGCGGGAGGTCGAACACCGGGGAGCTGTTTTTT. Translation gives CASRRTSGRSNTGELFF.

The gene calls are TRBV4-2 and TRBJ2-1; 7 bases are shared with TRBD2. The V and J ends lost 1 base and 2 bases, in that order; junction bases with no gene match: 14. CDR1 is LGHNA, CDR2 YNFKEQ, per germline. The CDR3 spans 19 residues. The CDR3: CASSQGPSEAGKAYNEQFF. The CDR3 DNA sequence: TGTGCCAGCAGCCAAGGGCCCTCTGAAGCGGGGAAGGCCTACAATGAGCAGTTCTTC.

This clone was observed once. The chain uses TRBV19 and TRBJ2-2; D unclear. CDR3 length: 12 residues. V lost 1 base, J lost 5 bases, and 2 bases lay in between. Germline CDR1 reads LNHDA; CDR2 reads SQIVND (reference sequence). CDR3 sequence (DNA): TGTGCCAGTAGTATAGTAACCGGGGAGCTGTTTTTT. Its translation is CASSIVTGELFF.

Here the CDR3 reads CASSFEVASYNEQFF. CDR3 in DNA: TGTGCCAGCAGCTTTGAGGTAGCGAGCTACAATGAGCAGTTCTTC. V is TRBV13 and J is TRBJ2-1, with a possible D match to TRBD2 (5 bases). V lost 3 bases to trimming and J lost 3 bases, with 12 bases between them. Germline V gene data show CDR1 as PRHDT and CDR2 as FYEKMQ (reference sequence). The CDR3 runs to 15 residues.

This chain connects TRBV9 to TRBJ2-1; the D gene is possibly TRBD1 (6 bases). Germline V gene data show CDR1 as SGDLS and CDR2 as YYNGEE. Deletions cut 4 bases from V and 4 bases from J, with 18 bases between. This CDR3 is 16 amino acids long. As DNA, the CDR3 is TGTGCCAGCAGCTACCTAATACAGGGAACTTACAATGAGCAGTTCTTC. Translating it yields CASSYLIQGTYNEQFF.

The chain has TRBV5-1 and TRBJ2-6; the match to TRBD1 covers 8 bases. CDR1 is SGHRS and CDR2 is YFSETQ in the germline V gene. V was pared by 2 bases and J by 1 base, with 14 bases of the junction left unmatched. The CDR3 has 20 residues. CDR3 in DNA: TGCGCCAGCAGCTTATACGGTCCCGACAGGGGTTTTTCTGGGGCCAACGTCCTGACTTTC. This sequence encodes CASSLYGPDRGFSGANVLTF.

V is TRBV5-4 and J is TRBJ2-7; tentatively, D is TRBD1 (6 bases). Germline CDR1 is SGHNT and CDR2 is YYREEE (reference sequence). Between the trimmed V and J ends, which lost 4 bases and 1 base, there was a span of 12 bases. There are 14 residues in the CDR3. The CDR3 spells CASSPSQGSYEQYF. As DNA, the CDR3 is TGTGCCAGCAGCCCTTCACAGGGATCCTACGAGCAGTACTTC. The full variable domain, with the rest looked up from reference TRBV5-4 and TRBJ2-7, is ETGVTQSPTHLIKTRGQQVTLRCSSQSGHNTVSWYQQALGQGPQFIFQYYREEENGRGNFPPRFSGLQFPNYSSELNVNALELDDSALYLCASSPSQGSYEQYFGPGTRLTVT.

The V gene is TRBV25-1, the J gene TRBJ1-1; D is ambiguous. Germline V gene lookup returns CDR1 MGHDK and CDR2 SYGVNS. This CDR3 comprises 12 residues. V lost 0 bases and J lost 7, with 6 bases in between. The CDR3 DNA reads TGTGCCAGCAGTGAATACGGGGTTGAAGCTTTCTTT. It codes for CASSEYGVEAFF.

CDR3 in amino acids: CASSFGDRTTGELFF. CDR3 nucleotides: TGTGCCAGCAGCTTTGGTGACAGAACCACCGGGGAGCTGTTTTTT. J is TRBJ2-2 and V is TRBV5-5; possibly TRBD1 for D (5 bases). V lost 2 bases, J lost 4 bases, and 12 bases lay in between. The CDR3 is 15 residues long. CDR1 and CDR2 from the germline V gene are SGHKS and YYEKEE (reference sequence).

This chain uses TRBV5-1 with TRBJ2-2; perhaps TRBD1 as D (6 bases). CDR3 size: 16 residues. The germline V and J ends were trimmed by 6 bases and 1 base, with 16 bases remaining between them. In germline, CDR1 is SGHRS, CDR2 YFSETQ. CDR3 region: CASTVAGTLNTGELFF. The CDR3, as DNA: TGCGCCAGCACAGTCGCCGGGACACTGAACACCGGGGAGCTGTTTTTT.

The chain employs TRBV28 and TRBJ2-2; 10 nucleotides match TRBD1. Germline V CDR1 and CDR2: MDHEN, SYDVKM. The CDR3 consists of 16 residues. Trimming cost V 5 bases and J 4 bases; bases outside gene matches: 7. This CDR3 is CASSIDRGRVTGELFF. CDR3 DNA: TGTGCCAGCAGTATCGACAGGGGGCGCGTCACCGGGGAGCTGTTTTTT.

The gene calls are TRBV7-9 and TRBJ1-2; D possibly corresponds to TRBD1 (5 bases). The CDR3 length is 16 residues. The ends were cut back, 7 bases at V and 2 bases at J, with 20 bases in the middle. The V gene's germline CDR1 is SEHNR and CDR2 FQNEAQ (reference sequence). The CDR3 DNA is TGTGCCAGCACAATGATTGGGGCGAAGGGAAACTATGGCTACACCTTC. Translating gives CASTMIGAKGNYGYTF.

The rearrangement links TRBV30 to TRBJ1-6; no clear D. The V gene lost 2 bases and the J gene lost 7 bases, with 21 bases spanning the gap. CDR3 length equals 17 residues. Germline V gives CDR1 GTSNPN, CDR2 SVGIG (reference sequence). The CDR3 DNA sequence: TGTGCCTGGAGTACCCCGATCGGGCGAGGGCGGAATTCACCCCTCCACTTT. This codes for CAWSTPIGRGRNSPLHF.

The chain recombines TRBV7-9 with TRBJ2-7, with 9 bases fitting TRBD2. Trimming removed 1 base from V and 4 bases from J; junction bases left unmatched: 2. Germline CDR1 is SEHNR and CDR2 is FQNEAQ (reference sequence). CDR3 length equals 14 residues. The CDR3 loop reads CASSLGLAAYEQYF. DNA for the CDR3: TGTGCCAGCAGCTTAGGACTAGCGGCGTACGAGCAGTACTTC.

V usage is TRBV28 and J usage is TRBJ2-1; 8 nucleotides match TRBD2. Germline V gene sequence: CDR1 MDHEN, CDR2 SYDVKM. V trimming: 4 bases; J trimming: 0 bases; junction bases outside the gene matches: 8. This CDR3 region has 17 residues. The CDR3 sequence is CASSSLSGGSSYNEQFF. CDR3 nucleotide sequence: TGTGCCAGCAGTTCCCTGAGCGGGGGCAGCTCCTACAATGAGCAGTTCTTC.